Listed below are T cell receptor beta chains from one sample, sequenced in a study of beta chain features in type 1 diabetes. TCRdb keeps only in-frame clones here, not all; method: immunoSEQ multiplex PCR. This table has about 330,000 clones, 8% to 13% appearing once. The specimen sequenced was naive CD4+ T cells from blood. The source is a woman aged 25 to 45 in good health. Both conserved end residues are part of each CDR3. A D gene is named only where the DNA matches it firmly. Size is omitted from some rows. Given values are once, few, many or a class for expanded clones.

.,.,TRBJ2-3,TRBV18,CASSPLEGAGPDTQYF,TGTGCCAGCTCACCCCTTGAAGGGGCAGGGCCAGATACGCAGTATTTT
.,few,TRBJ2-1,TRBV6-5,CASSSEGIDEQFF,TGTGCCAGCAGTTCCGAGGGAATCGATGAGCAGTTCTTC
.,.,TRBJ1-5,TRBV5-4,CASSFDINQPQHF,TGTGCCAGCAGCTTCGACATAAATCAGCCCCAGCATTTT
.,.,TRBJ1-1,TRBV29-1,CSVEDREISAFF,TGCAGCGTTGAAGATCGCGAAATTTCAGCTTTCTTT
TRBD2,few,TRBJ2-1,TRBV4-3,CASSQWTSSYNEQFF,TGCGCCAGCAGCCAGTGGACTAGCTCCTACAATGAGCAGTTCTTC
.,few,TRBJ2-7,TRBV18,CASSHKGPGEAYEQYF,TGTGCCAGCTCACACAAGGGCCCGGGAGAGGCCTACGAGCAGTACTTC
TRBD1,few,TRBJ2-5,TRBV19,CASSKTGNQETQYF,TGTGCCAGTAGTAAGACAGGGAACCAAGAGACCCAGTACTTC
TRBD1,few,TRBJ2-1,TRBV27,CASTPRFDRVSINEQFF,TGTGCCAGCACCCCTCGGTTCGACAGGGTCTCTATCAATGAGCAGTTCTTC
.,few,TRBJ1-2,TRBV30,CAWSPGPGGYTF,TGTGCCTGGAGTCCTGGGCCGGGGGGCTACACCTTC
TRBD1,few,TRBJ2-1,TRBV6-4,CASSRQGQGLNEQFF,TGTGCCAGCAGTCGGCAAGGACAGGGACTCAATGAGCAGTTCTTC
TRBD1,few,TRBJ2-5,TRBV7-3,CASSSMRTGGRETQYF,TGTGCCAGCAGCTCAATGCGGACAGGGGGAAGGGAGACCCAGTACTTC
TRBD2,.,TRBJ2-1,TRBV10-3,CAIRRGLAGDEQFF,TGTGCCATCAGGAGGGGACTAGCGGGAGATGAGCAGTTCTTC
TRBD1,.,TRBJ2-7,TRBV6-5,CASSYSTGAVHEQYF,TGTGCCAGCAGTTACTCTACAGGGGCAGTCCACGAGCAGTACTTC
TRBD2,few,TRBJ2-1,TRBV5-1,CASSGSGGNEQFF,TGCGCCAGCAGCGGGTCGGGAGGCAATGAGCAGTTCTTC
.,few,TRBJ2-1,TRBV27,CASSSPVRGSPTIEQFF,TGTGCCAGCAGTTCCCCAGTCAGGGGTTCCCCCACAATTGAGCAGTTCTTC
.,.,TRBJ2-2,TRBV18,CASSTEEDGELFF,TGTGCCAGCTCAACAGAGGAGGACGGGGAGCTGTTTTTT
.,few,TRBJ1-1,TRBV18,CASSPPYRTNTEAFF,TGTGCCAGCTCACCACCGTACAGGACGAACACTGAAGCTTTCTTT
.,.,TRBJ2-4,TRBV7-3,CASSLGGKPKNIQYF,TGTGCCAGCAGCTTAGGCGGGAAGCCCAAAAACATTCAGTACTTC
TRBD2,few,TRBJ2-1,TRBV5-1,CASISTSGRGNEQFF,TGCGCCAGCATATCAACTAGCGGGAGGGGGAATGAGCAGTTCTTC
TRBD1,few,TRBJ2-7,TRBV7-9,CASSAVGQGVGSYEQYF,TGTGCCAGCAGCGCAGTAGGACAGGGTGTGGGGTCCTACGAGCAGTACTTC
.,few,TRBJ1-1,TRBV7-6,CASSYEEGSTEAFF,TGTGCCAGCAGCTACGAGGAGGGTAGCACTGAAGCTTTCTTT
.,few,TRBJ2-3,TRBV7-2,CASSLDREGTQYF,TGTGCCAGCAGCTTAGACAGGGAGGGTACGCAGTATTTT
TRBD2,few,TRBJ2-2,TRBV28,CASSSTRTSGRANGELFF,TGTGCCAGCAGTTCCACCCGGACTAGCGGGAGGGCCAACGGGGAGCTGTTTTTT
.,.,TRBJ2-5,TRBV27,CASSRDRSKETQYF,TGTGCCAGCAGCCGTGACAGGTCAAAAGAGACCCAGTACTTC
.,.,TRBJ1-1,TRBV28,CASNAGSNTEAFF,TGTGCCAGCAACGCAGGATCCAACACTGAAGCTTTCTTT
.,few,TRBJ1-1,TRBV7-9,CASSYSGNTEAFF,TGTGCCAGCAGCTACAGCGGGAACACTGAAGCTTTCTTT
.,.,TRBJ1-2,TRBV7-2,CASTLDPDDRFYTF,TGTGCCAGCACCCTCGATCCCGATGACAGGTTCTACACCTTC
.,few,TRBJ2-1,TRBV18,CASSPRGSYNEQFF,TGTGCCAGCTCACCAAGGGGTTCTTACAATGAGCAGTTCTTC
TRBD2,.,TRBJ2-1,TRBV5-1,CASSFGTSGKWNEQFF,TGCGCCAGCAGCTTCGGGACTAGCGGGAAGTGGAATGAGCAGTTCTTC
TRBD2,few,TRBJ2-7,TRBV10-3,CAIGEGLAGISYEQYF,TGTGCCATCGGAGAAGGACTAGCGGGGATCTCCTACGAGCAGTACTTC
TRBD2,few,TRBJ2-2,TRBV4-3,CASSPDIAGYNTGELFF,TGCGCCAGCAGCCCGGATATAGCGGGATATAACACCGGGGAGCTGTTTTTT
TRBD2,.,TRBJ2-1,TRBV15,CATSRGPGGLAGLTLYNEQFF,TGTGCCACCAGCAGAGGCCCGGGTGGACTAGCGGGATTAACCCTGTACAATGAGCAGTTCTTC
.,.,TRBJ2-3,TRBV11-3,CASPITSSIGTDTQYF,TGTGCCAGCCCGATTACTAGCTCGATTGGCACAGATACGCAGTATTTT
.,.,TRBJ1-1,TRBV2,CASSETDSEAFF,TGTGCCAGCAGTGAAACGGACAGTGAAGCTTTCTTT
.,few,TRBJ1-1,TRBV9,CASSPRVGNTEAFF,TGTGCCAGCAGCCCCCGGGTGGGGAACACTGAAGCTTTCTTT
TRBD2,few,TRBJ2-3,TRBV27,CASSYAGRSASTDTQYF,TGTGCCAGCAGTTACGCCGGGAGGAGTGCTAGCACAGATACGCAGTATTTT
TRBD1,.,TRBJ1-4,TRBV28,CASSSWDREGEKLFF,TGTGCCAGCAGTTCCTGGGACAGAGAGGGCGAAAAACTGTTTTTT
TRBD1,.,TRBJ1-1,TRBV27,CASSLKEGAGYTEAFF,TGTGCCAGCAGTTTAAAGGAGGGGGCCGGGTACACTGAAGCTTTCTTT
.,.,TRBJ2-1,TRBV19,CASQGANEQFF,TGTGCCAGTCAAGGGGCCAATGAGCAGTTCTTC
.,.,TRBJ2-1,TRBV11-2,CASSSHGSTVHNEQFF,TGTGCCAGCAGCTCCCATGGTTCTACAGTCCACAATGAGCAGTTCTTC
TRBD1,.,TRBJ1-5,TRBV7-2,CASSLTGGGNQPQHF,TGTGCCAGCAGCCTCACAGGGGGGGGCAATCAGCCCCAGCATTTT
.,few,TRBJ1-1,TRBV14,CASSQPYTEAFF,TGTGCCAGCAGCCAACCTTACACTGAAGCTTTCTTT
.,few,TRBJ2-3,TRBV6-5,CASSYSEGWGADTQYF,TGTGCCAGCAGTTACTCGGAGGGGTGGGGGGCAGATACGCAGTATTTT
.,.,TRBJ2-7,TRBV18,CASSPTELVHEQYF,TGTGCCAGCTCACCTACCGAACTTGTCCACGAGCAGTACTTC
TRBD2,few,TRBJ2-2,TRBV28,CASSLTLAGDTGELFF,TGTGCCAGCAGTTTAACCCTAGCGGGAGACACCGGGGAGCTGTTTTTT
TRBD1,few,TRBJ1-4,TRBV2,CASSMTGGREKLFF,TGTGCCAGCAGTATGACAGGGGGCCGTGAAAAACTGTTTTTT
.,.,TRBJ2-7,TRBV20-1,CSAARPDEQYF,TGCAGTGCCGCCCGCCCGGACGAGCAGTACTTC
TRBD2,few,TRBJ2-5,TRBV29-1,CSVEETSGETQYF,TGCAGCGTTGAAGAAACTAGCGGGGAGACCCAGTACTTC
.,.,TRBJ2-7,TRBV6-6,CASGGSYEQYF,TGTGCCAGCGGAGGGTCTTACGAGCAGTACTTC